These 4 T cell receptor beta chains were all obtained from the same sample, sequenced in a study of cytomegalovirus exposure and HLA in healthy donors. A multiplex PCR was run with 60 Vbeta primers and 13 Jbeta primers. Assay used: immunoSEQ multiplex PCR; TCRdb lists only in-frame clones, some missing. The table lists about 130,000 clones, more than 70% of them singletons. The specimen sequenced was PBMCs. The receptors were gathered from a man aged 25 to 40 in good health and CMV-seronegative.

The gene calls are TRBV30 and TRBJ1-5; perhaps TRBD1 as D (6 bases). With 0 bases removed from V and 3 bases from J, the gap between germline ends came to 9 bases. This CDR3 is 14 amino acids long. CDR1 is GTSNPN and CDR2 is SVGIG in the germline V gene (reference sequence). This CDR3 is CAWSVGTYNQPQHF. CDR3 in DNA: TGTGCCTGGAGTGTAGGGACATACAATCAGCCCCAGCATTTT.

The chain joins TRBV5-1 to TRBJ2-3; D is possibly TRBD1 (6 bases). Trimming cost V 7 bases and J 0 bases, with 9 bases left between them. This CDR3 has 13 residues. Germline loops: CDR1 SGHRS, CDR2 YFSETQ. The CDR3 spells CASYRASTDTQYF. For the CDR3, the DNA is TGCGCCAGCTACAGGGCTAGCACAGATACGCAGTATTTT.

The chain recombines TRBV6-5 with TRBJ1-2; the match to TRBD1 covers 7 bases. With 4 bases clipped from V and 8 bases from J, the junction kept 10 bases outside the gene matches. CDR1 and CDR2 (germline): MNHEY, SVGAGI. The CDR3 runs to 14 residues. CDR3: CASSSSGQRLGYTF. CDR3 nucleotides: TGTGCCAGCAGTTCCTCGGGACAGCGTCTAGGCTACACCTTC.

The CDR3 loop is CASSVGHYAVYEQYF. CDR3 DNA sequence: TGTGCCAGCAGCGTAGGCCACTACGCTGTCTACGAGCAGTACTTC. V gene TRBV9 combines with J gene TRBJ2-7; D unclear. This CDR3 comprises 15 residues. The germline CDR1 and CDR2 sequences are SGDLS and YYNGEE. V gave up 0 bases and J gave up 3 bases, with 13 bases separating them.